This T cell receptor (beta chain) was sequenced for a study of vaccination and CD4 T cells after COVID-19 (dated by TCRdb to between 2021 and 2024). Looking at the study overall: SARS-CoV-2 positivity had been established in the convalescent patients by nasal swab PCR, and mild disease was recorded in roughly 9 of these patients and severe disease in one. Each participant got two doses of either the Pfizer-BioNTech BNT162b2 vaccine (n=8) or the Moderna mRNA-1273 vaccine (n=2). In 10 COVID-19 convalescent patients and a few infection-naive healthy vaccine recipients, researchers compared the spike-specific CD4+ TCR repertoire from before mRNA vaccination with the repertoire from after. In the convalescent cohort there were six males and four females, among whom were two Hispanic individuals, seven Caucasians, two Asians and one multiracial person. Post-COVID blood samples were collected from convalescent patients a median of around 96 days after diagnosis, with a range of roughly 35 to 170 days. Post-vaccine blood samples were taken a median of around 77 days after the second vaccine dose, with a range of 14 to 241 days. Control cultures received a CEFX viral epitope pool as the positive control, an HIV-1 Nef peptide pool as the negative control, or no peptide. Culture stimuli were overlapping spike peptide pools from SARS-CoV-2 and from the common cold coronaviruses HCoV-NL63, HCoV-OC43 and HCoV-229E.

The library was obtained by PCR. DNA from cultured CD4+ T cells was subjected to TCR sequencing with the Oncomine TCR Beta short-read assay at the Johns Hopkins FTIC core. The QIAamp micro DNA kit was used to extract genomic DNA from the cultured CD4+ T cells. Oncomine TCR Beta libraries made from cultured CD4+ T cells were pooled using unique dual indexes and sequenced on an Illumina iSeq 100. The original methods were these. Non-productive sequences were filtered out, and CDR3s that did not start with C, did not end with F or W, or were shorter than 7 amino acids were discarded. The MANAFEST web application identified antigen-specific clonotypes by comparing peptide-stimulated wells against reference wells and other culture wells. To be called positive, a clone needed an FDR below 0.05, an odds ratio above 5, and a productive frequency above 0.1% in at least two of three replicate wells. A clonotype was classed as cross-reactive if the clonotype showed significant expansion both in SARS-CoV-2 spike wells and in at least one common cold coronavirus spike condition. Levenshtein distances (stringdist) and unrooted phylogenetic trees (ape) in R version 3.6.1 were used to assess CDR3 homology. TCRdb cleaned the public reads at Q25 with fastp, built clones with MiXCR and kept in-frame beta chains. CDR3 protein sequences are deduplicated, and each keeps its most common genes and DNA. V and J calls and clone size were set by TCRdb, not the authors. The sample profile shows about 11,000 distinct CDR3 sequences; roughly 65% of them were found once. In total, the top ten clones hold over 9.5% of the sample.

Explained via the paper, the treatment or condition label denotes: roughly nine-day PBMC culture with coronavirus spike peptide pools or control peptides (ViraFEST assay). To expand antigen-specific T cells with peptide pools and then pick out the expanded clonotypes through TCR sequencing, the study relied on the ViraFEST assay. The convalescent patients' positive SARS-CoV-2 PCR tests were from March to December 2020, which was before the Alpha, Beta and Delta variants emerged in the United States. Over 1.5 million PBMCs per well were cultured in IMDM with about 5% human AB serum and 7.5 to 10 IU/ml IL-2, plus 10 ug/ml peptide pools. On days 3 and 7, half of the culture medium was replaced with fresh IL-2-containing medium. After ten to eleven days of culture, CD4+ T cells were isolated by negative selection using the EasySep CD4+ T cell isolation kit. Ficoll-Paque Plus gradient centrifugation was used to isolate PBMCs from whole blood, and the isolated PBMCs were then either used fresh or cryopreserved at -140C. Each culture condition was generally run in triplicate wells.

Study-wide findings and limitations: Only a relatively small number of convalescent patients were included in the study, and early timepoints following natural infection were not analyzed. Among the post-vaccine SARS-CoV-2-reactive clones in convalescent patients, a median around 90% showed up only after vaccination, which suggests vaccine-specific priming. The median count of SARS-CoV-2-reactive clonotypes went up from 21 after infection to 30 to 40 after vaccination, although the change was not significant. In convalescent patients, nearly all vaccine-specific clones (304 of 307) were found to be mono-reactive for SARS-CoV-2 spike rather than cross-reactive with common cold coronaviruses.

Turning to this clonotype: No antigen is known for it. Within one base of it there is no much larger clone, and no base qualities were kept.

Looking up the germline V gene (reference sequence) yields CDR1 MNHEY and CDR2 SMNVEV. From cysteine to phenylalanine, the CDR3 is 15 amino acids long. This entry keeps only the CDR3 DNA: 45 bases, framed from base 1. V lost 5 bases and J lost 4 bases, and the count of bases not matched to a germline gene is 10. Material for sequencing was CD4+ T cells from blood, cultured in vitro. This clonotype was obtained from a human donor who had recovered from COVID-19. The rearrangement combines TRBV27 with TRBJ2-5, with 7 bases aligning to TRBD1. Here is the DNA: TGTGCCAGCAGTCGAATACAGGGGACGGCAGAGACCCAGTACTTC. Its amino acids are CASSRIQGTAETQYF.